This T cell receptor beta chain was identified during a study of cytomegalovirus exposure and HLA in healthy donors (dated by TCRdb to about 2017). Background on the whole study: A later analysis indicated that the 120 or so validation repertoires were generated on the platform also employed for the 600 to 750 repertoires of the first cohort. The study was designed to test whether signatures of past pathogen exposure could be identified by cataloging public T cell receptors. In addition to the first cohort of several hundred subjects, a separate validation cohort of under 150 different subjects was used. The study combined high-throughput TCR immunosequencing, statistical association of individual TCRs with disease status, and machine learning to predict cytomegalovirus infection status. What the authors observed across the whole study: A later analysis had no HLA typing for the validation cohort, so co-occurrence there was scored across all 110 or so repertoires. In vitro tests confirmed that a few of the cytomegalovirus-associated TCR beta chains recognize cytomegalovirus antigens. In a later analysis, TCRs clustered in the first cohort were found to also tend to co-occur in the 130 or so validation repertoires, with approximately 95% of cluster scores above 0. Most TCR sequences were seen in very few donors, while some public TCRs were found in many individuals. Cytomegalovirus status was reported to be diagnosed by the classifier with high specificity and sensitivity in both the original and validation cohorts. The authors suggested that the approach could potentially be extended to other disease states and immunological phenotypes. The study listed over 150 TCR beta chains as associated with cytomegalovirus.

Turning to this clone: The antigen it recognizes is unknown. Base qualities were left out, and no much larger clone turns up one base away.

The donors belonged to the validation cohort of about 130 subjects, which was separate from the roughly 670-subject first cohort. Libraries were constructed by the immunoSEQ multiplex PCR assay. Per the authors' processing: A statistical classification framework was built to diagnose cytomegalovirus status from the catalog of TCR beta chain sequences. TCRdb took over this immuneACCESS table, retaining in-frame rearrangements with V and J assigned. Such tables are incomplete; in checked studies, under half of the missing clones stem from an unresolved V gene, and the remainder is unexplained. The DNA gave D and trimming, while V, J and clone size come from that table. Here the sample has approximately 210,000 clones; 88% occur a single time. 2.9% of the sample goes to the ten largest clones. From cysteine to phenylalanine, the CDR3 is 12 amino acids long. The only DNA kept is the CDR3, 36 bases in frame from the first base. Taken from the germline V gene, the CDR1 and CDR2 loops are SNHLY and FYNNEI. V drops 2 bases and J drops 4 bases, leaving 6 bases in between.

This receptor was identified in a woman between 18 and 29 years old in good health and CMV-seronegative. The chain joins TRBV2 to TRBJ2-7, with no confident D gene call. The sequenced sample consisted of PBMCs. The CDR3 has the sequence CASSETLYEQYF. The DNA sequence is TGTGCCAGCAGTGAAACATTGTACGAGCAGTACTTC. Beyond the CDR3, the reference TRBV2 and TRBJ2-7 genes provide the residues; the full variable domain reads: EPEVTQTPSHQVTQMGQEVILRCVPISNHLYFYWYRQILGQKVEFLVSFYNNEISEKSEIFDDQFSVERPDGSNFTLKIRSTKLEDSAMYFCASSETLYEQYFGPGTRLTVT.